The TCR beta chain described here comes from a study of T cell repertoires in cytomegalovirus infection. Study context: Recently identified HLA-C-restricted CMV epitopes were used, and well-studied HLA-B-restricted CMV epitopes were used as well.

After removal of 7 bases from V and 0 bases from J, the junction contained 4 bases not matched to a gene. The CDR3 has 14 residues. Germline CDR1 SGHVS, CDR2 FNYEAQ. In the case of this clonotype: Its target is not known.

A single record per CDR3 protein comes from TCRdb applying MiXCR to the reads. The sample holds approximately 990,000 distinct CDR3 sequences, around 32% seen once. This TCR came from a human donor in good health (CMV status not recorded). Some clones in this sample may be carry-over from other donors' samples. V usage is TRBV7-6 and J usage is TRBJ1-1; TRBD1 aligns across 8 bases. The source material was cultured CD8+ T cells from PBMCs, sampled from culture after CMV antigen stimulation. The CDR3 sequence is CASTTGGMNTEAFF. The CDR3 DNA reads TGTGCCAGCACCACAGGGGGGATGAACACTGAAGCTTTCTTT.